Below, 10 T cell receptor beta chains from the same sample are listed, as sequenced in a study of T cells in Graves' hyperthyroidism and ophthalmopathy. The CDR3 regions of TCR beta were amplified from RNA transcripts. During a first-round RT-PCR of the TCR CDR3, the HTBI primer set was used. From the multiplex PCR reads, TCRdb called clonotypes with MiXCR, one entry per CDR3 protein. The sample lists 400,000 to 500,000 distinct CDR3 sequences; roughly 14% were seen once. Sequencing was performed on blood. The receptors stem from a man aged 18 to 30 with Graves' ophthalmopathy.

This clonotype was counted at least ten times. The CDR3 DNA reads as TGTGCCAGCAGTCCGGGGCGCATGAACACTGAAGCTTTCTTT. Protein product: CASSPGRMNTEAFF. The chain has TRBV12-3 or TRBV12-4 and TRBJ1-1; weak D call: TRBD1 (5 bases). Trimming shortened V by 5 bases and J by 0 bases, and 10 bases separated the two germline ends. The CDR3 has 14 amino acids.

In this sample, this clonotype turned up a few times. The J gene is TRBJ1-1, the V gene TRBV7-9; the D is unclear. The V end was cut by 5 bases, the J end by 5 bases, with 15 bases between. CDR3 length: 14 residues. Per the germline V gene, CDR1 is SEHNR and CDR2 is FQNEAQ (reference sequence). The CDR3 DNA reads TGTGCCAGCAGCCCGACGGAGGGTAAAACTGAAGCTTTCTTT. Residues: CASSPTEGKTEAFF.

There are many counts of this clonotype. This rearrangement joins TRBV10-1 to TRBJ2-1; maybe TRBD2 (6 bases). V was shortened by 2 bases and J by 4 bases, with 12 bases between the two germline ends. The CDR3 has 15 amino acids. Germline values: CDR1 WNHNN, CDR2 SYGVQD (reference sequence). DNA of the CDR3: TGCGCCAGCAGTGAGGGGACTGAGGGTTACAATGAGCAGTTCTTC. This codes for CASSEGTEGYNEQFF.

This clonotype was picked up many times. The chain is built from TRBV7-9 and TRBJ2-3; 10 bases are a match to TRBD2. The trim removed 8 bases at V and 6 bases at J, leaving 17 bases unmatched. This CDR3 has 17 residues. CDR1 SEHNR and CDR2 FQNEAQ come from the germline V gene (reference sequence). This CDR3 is CASRSGFSGRNPDTQYF. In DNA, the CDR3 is TGTGCCAGCCGTAGTGGGTTTAGCGGGAGGAATCCGGATACGCAGTATTTT.

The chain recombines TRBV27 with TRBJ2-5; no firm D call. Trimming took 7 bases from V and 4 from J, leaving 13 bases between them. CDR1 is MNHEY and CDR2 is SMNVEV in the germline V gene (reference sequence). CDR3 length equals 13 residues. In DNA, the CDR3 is TGTGCCAGCACCCACGGCCCCGGAGAGACCCAGTACTTC. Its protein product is CASTHGPGETQYF.

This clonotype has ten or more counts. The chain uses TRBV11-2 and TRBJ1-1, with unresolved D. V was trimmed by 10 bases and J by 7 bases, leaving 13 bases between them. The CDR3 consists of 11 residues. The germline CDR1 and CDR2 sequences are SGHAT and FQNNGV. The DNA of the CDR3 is TGTGCCACCGGACGGCGAGATGAAGCTTTCTTT. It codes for CATGRRDEAFF. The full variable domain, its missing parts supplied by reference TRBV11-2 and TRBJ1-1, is EAGVAQSPRYKIIEKRQSVAFWCNPISGHATLYWYQQILGQGPKLLIQFQNNGVVDDSQLPKDRFSAERLKGVDSTLKIQPAKLEDSAVYLCATGRRDEAFFGQGTRLTVV.

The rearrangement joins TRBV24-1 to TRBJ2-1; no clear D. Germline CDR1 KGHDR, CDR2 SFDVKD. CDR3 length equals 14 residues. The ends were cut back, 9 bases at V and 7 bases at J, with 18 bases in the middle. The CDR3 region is CATSARAKWNEQFF. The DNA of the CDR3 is TGTGCCACCTCTGCTAGGGCGAAGTGGAATGAGCAGTTCTTC.

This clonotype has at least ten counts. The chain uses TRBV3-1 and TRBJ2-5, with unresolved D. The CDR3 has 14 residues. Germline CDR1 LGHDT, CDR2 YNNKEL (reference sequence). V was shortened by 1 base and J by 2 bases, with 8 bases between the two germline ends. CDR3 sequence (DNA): TGTGCCAGCAGCCAAGGAGGTCAGCAAGAGACCCAGTACTTC. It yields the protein CASSQGGQQETQYF.

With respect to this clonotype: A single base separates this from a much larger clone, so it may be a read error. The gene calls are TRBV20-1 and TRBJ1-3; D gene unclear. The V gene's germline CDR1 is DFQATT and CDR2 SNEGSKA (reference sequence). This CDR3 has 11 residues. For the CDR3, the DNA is TGCAGTGCTAGAGATGAGAACATCATATATTTT. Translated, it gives CSARDENIIYF.

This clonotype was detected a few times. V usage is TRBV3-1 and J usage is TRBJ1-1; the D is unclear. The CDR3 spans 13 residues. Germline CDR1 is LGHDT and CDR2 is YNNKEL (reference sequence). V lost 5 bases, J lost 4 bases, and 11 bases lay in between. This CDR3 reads CASSSQPVTEAFF. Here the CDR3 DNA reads TGTGCCAGCAGCTCCCAGCCGGTCACTGAAGCTTTCTTT.